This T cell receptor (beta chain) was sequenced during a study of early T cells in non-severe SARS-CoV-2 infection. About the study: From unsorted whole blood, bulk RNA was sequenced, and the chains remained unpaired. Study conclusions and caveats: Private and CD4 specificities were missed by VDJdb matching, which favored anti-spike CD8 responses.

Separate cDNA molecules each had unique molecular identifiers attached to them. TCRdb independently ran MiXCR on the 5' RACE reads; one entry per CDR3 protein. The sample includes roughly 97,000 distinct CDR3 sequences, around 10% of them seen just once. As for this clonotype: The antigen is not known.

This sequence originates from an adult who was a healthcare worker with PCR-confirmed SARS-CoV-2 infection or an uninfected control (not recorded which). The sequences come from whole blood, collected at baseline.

DNA of the CDR3: TGTGCCAGCAGCTTAAGCGGGAGTGGCTACAATGAGCAGTTCTTC. The encoded protein is CASSLSGSGYNEQFF. The chain combines TRBV7-3 with TRBJ2-1, with 7 bases aligning to TRBD2. The CDR3 spans 15 residues. CDR1 is SGHTA and CDR2 is FQGTGA in the germline V gene. Trimming cost V 1 base and J 3 bases; bases outside gene matches: 3. The whole variable domain, filled in from reference TRBV7-3 and TRBJ2-1, reads GAGVSQTPSNKVTEKGKYVELRCDPISGHTALYWYRQSLGQGPEFLIYFQGTGAADDSGLPNDRFFAVRPEGSVSTLKIQRTERGDSAVYLCASSLSGSGYNEQFFGPGTRLTVL.